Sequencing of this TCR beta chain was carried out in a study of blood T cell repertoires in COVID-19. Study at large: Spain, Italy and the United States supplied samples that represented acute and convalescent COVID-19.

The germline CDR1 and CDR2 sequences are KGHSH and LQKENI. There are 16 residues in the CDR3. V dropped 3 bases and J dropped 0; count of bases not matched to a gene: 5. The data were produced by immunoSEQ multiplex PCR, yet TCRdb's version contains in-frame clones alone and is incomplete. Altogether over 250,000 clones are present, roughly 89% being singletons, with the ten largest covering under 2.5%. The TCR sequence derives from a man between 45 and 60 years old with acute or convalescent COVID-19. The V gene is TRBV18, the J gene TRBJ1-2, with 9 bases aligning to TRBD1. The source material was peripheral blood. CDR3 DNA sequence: TGTGCCAGCTCACCTGGACAGGGGCCTTCTAACTATGGCTACACCTTC. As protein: CASSPGQGPSNYGYTF.